Shown below are 21 T cell receptor beta chains from a single sample sequenced in a study of T cell responses to AZD1222 COVID-19 vaccine. Sequencing used immunoSEQ multiplex PCR; TCRdb keeps in-frame clones, though not all of them. In the table there are approximately 90,000 clones, about nine tenths of which are singletons. This material consisted of peripheral blood, taken on day 0 of AZD1222 vaccination. The receptor set was obtained from an adult in good health.

V and J are TRBV7-2 and TRBJ2-5; tentative D call: TRBD1 (5 bases). CDR1 SGHTA and CDR2 FQGNSA come from the germline V gene. This CDR3 is built from 14 residues. Trimming stripped 4 bases from V and 6 bases from J, with 15 bases between. The chain's CDR3 is CASSSPDSLKTQYF. CDR3 sequence (DNA): TGTGCCAGCAGCTCGCCCGACAGTCTGAAGACCCAGTACTTC.

On this clone: This specimen includes other DNA sequences encoding the same CDR3. This chain uses TRBV30 with TRBJ1-5, with D possibly TRBD1 on 5 matching bases. Germline V lookup: CDR1 GTSNPN, CDR2 SVGIG (reference sequence). CDR3 size: 13 residues. The V end lost 0 bases, the J end lost 2 bases, and 5 bases lay between the germline ends. In nucleotides, the CDR3 is TGTGCCTGGAGTGTACAGGGCAATCAGCCCCAGCATTTT. This encodes CAWSVQGNQPQHF.

The CDR3 DNA reads TGTGCCAGCTCCCCGGACAGGGGGCAGGGTGGCTACACCTTC. Amino acid sequence: CASSPDRGQGGYTF. The rearrangement joins TRBV18 to TRBJ1-2; 11 nucleotides agree with TRBD1. The V segment lost 6 bases and the J segment 7 bases; nucleotides outside the gene matches: 7. The germline V gene has CDR1 KGHSH and CDR2 LQKENI. The CDR3 extends over 14 amino acids.

The chain joins TRBV5-1 to TRBJ1-5, with D maybe TRBD1 (5 bases). This CDR3 contains 18 residues. V was pared by 1 base and J by 1 base, with 18 bases between. Germline CDR1 is SGHRS and CDR2 is YFSETQ. In DNA form, the CDR3 reads TGCGCCAGCAGCTTGAGCCCCGGCCGGGACCCAAGCAATCAGCCCCAGCATTTT. As protein: CASSLSPGRDPSNQPQHF.

The chain has TRBV7-2 and TRBJ1-6; a weak D match, TRBD1 (5 bases). V was clipped by 4 bases and J by 0 bases, with 13 bases between them. The CDR3 spans 17 residues. Germline CDR1 SGHTA, CDR2 FQGNSA. CDR3 residues: CASSSRGPSSYNSPLHF. As DNA, the CDR3 is TGTGCCAGCAGCTCCCGGGGCCCGAGCTCCTATAATTCACCCCTCCACTTT.

The chain recombines TRBV4-3 with TRBJ1-1; 8 bases agree with TRBD1. This CDR3 comprises 14 residues. CDR1 LGHNA and CDR2 YSLEER come from the germline V gene. Germline trimming cut 6 bases from V and 3 bases from J; bases unmatched to any gene: 6. CDR3 sequence reads: CASSPDRVYTEAFF. CDR3 coding DNA: TGCGCCAGCAGTCCGGACAGGGTGTACACTGAAGCTTTCTTT.

This clone was seen a single time. The chain employs TRBV12-5 and TRBJ1-1, with D perhaps matching TRBD1 (5 bases). The CDR3 has 14 residues. Between the trimmed V and J ends, which lost 5 bases and 5 bases, there was a span of 15 bases. CDR1 and CDR2 (germline): LGHNT, FRNRAP. CDR3 coding DNA: TGTGCTAGTGGTCTTGGGACCTTGGGGACTGAAGCTTTCTTT. Amino acid sequence: CASGLGTLGTEAFF.

This clone was found once. The chain combines TRBV4-3 with TRBJ2-5; 10 bases are shared with TRBD1. V was clipped by 5 bases and J by 3 bases; unmatched bases: 6. Germline V lookup: CDR1 LGHNA, CDR2 YSLEER. This CDR3 has 15 residues. CDR3: CASSSAGTGEETQYF. DNA of the CDR3: TGCGCCAGCAGCTCCGCCGGGACAGGGGAAGAGACCCAGTACTTC.

The genes are TRBV6-5 and TRBJ1-2; D is unresolved. The CDR3 consists of 13 residues. V was trimmed by 3 bases and J by 3 bases, leaving 8 bases between them. Germline V gene data show CDR1 as MNHEY and CDR2 as SVGAGI. The CDR3 nucleotides read TGTGCCAGCAGTTATATCCAGGACTATGGCTACACCTTC. Residues: CASSYIQDYGYTF.

The chain combines TRBV7-2 with TRBJ1-2; D is ambiguous. Germline V gene data show CDR1 as SGHTA and CDR2 as FQGNSA. CDR3 length: 13 residues. V was trimmed by 11 bases and J by 2 bases, leaving 15 bases between them. Here the CDR3 DNA reads TGTGCCGCTGCCGGGCGGAGCAACTATGGCTACACCTTC. It codes for CAAAGRSNYGYTF. Full variable domain (rest looked up from reference TRBV7-2 and TRBJ1-2): GAGVSQSPSNKVTEKGKDVELRCDPISGHTALYWYRQSLGQGLEFLIYFQGNSAPDKSGLPSDRFSAERTGGSVSTLTIQRTQQEDSAVYLCAAAGRSNYGYTFGSGTRLTVV.

The chain carries TRBV5-8 and TRBJ1-5; D is unclear. CDR3 size: 14 residues. Germline CDR1 is SGHTS and CDR2 is YDEGEE. Trimming removed 1 base from V and 0 bases from J, with 5 bases in between. CDR3 bases: TGTGCCAGCAGCTTGAGAGGTAGCAATCAGCCCCAGCATTTT. This gives the protein CASSLRGSNQPQHF.

Details on this clone: The sample carries other DNA sequences with the same CDR3. The chain couples TRBV12-3 or TRBV12-4 to TRBJ2-7; TRBD1 aligns across 7 bases. The CDR3 contains 13 residues. V was pared by 5 bases and J by 3 bases, with 4 bases of the junction left unmatched. The CDR3 reads CASSLNRGYEQYF. The CDR3 nucleotides read TGTGCCAGCAGTCTTAACAGGGGCTACGAGCAGTACTTC.

This rearrangement joins TRBV3-1 (or the pseudogene TRBV3-2) to TRBJ2-7; TRBD2 matches at 9 bases. The CDR3 length is 16 residues. Germline values: CDR1 LGHDT, CDR2 YNNKEL (reference sequence). The junction had 8 bases not matched to a gene; V was cut back by 4 bases and J by 1 base. As DNA, the CDR3 is TGTGCCAGCAGCCCCCACCCTAGCGGGAAGTCCTACGAGCAGTACTTC. Protein: CASSPHPSGKSYEQYF.

The chain is built from TRBV6-6 and TRBJ2-6; possibly TRBD1 for D (5 bases). CDR3 length equals 12 residues. Trimming removed 6 bases at V and 10 bases at J, with 10 bases between. Germline V gene data show CDR1 as MNHNY and CDR2 as SVGAGI (reference sequence). The CDR3 DNA reads TGTGCCAGCAGATCCGACAGAAACGTCCTGACTTTC. Translated: CASRSDRNVLTF.

This chain connects TRBV6-4 to TRBJ2-3; TRBD2 agrees at 13 bases. Germline values: CDR1 MRHNA, CDR2 SNTAGT. The CDR3 covers 15 residues. J lost 4 bases, V lost 2 bases, and 0 bases had no gene match. CDR3 DNA: TGTGCCAGCAGTGACACTAGCGGGGGGGCAGATACGCAGTATTTT. This sequence encodes CASSDTSGGADTQYF.

The rearrangement joins TRBV2 to TRBJ2-1; possible D gene TRBD1, 6 bases. Germline CDR1 and CDR2: SNHLY and FYNNEI. The ends were cut back, 7 bases at V and 4 bases at J, with 14 bases in the middle. This CDR3 is 14 amino acids long. This chain's CDR3 is CASKAKDSYNEQFF. The CDR3 DNA reads TGTGCCAGCAAAGCCAAGGACAGTTACAATGAGCAGTTCTTC.

This clone was seen a few times. The chain is built from TRBV5-4 and TRBJ2-7; D not certain. The CDR3 is 16 amino acids. Germline assignment: CDR1 SGHNT and CDR2 YYREEE (reference sequence). Trimming took off 0 bases at V and 2 bases at J, with 15 bases between the two ends. The CDR3 nucleotides read TGTGCCAGCAGCTTGGACTATACGGTCGGCCCCTACGAGCAGTACTTC. Translated, it gives CASSLDYTVGPYEQYF.

CDR3: CAWSEGLGNTIYF. CDR3 DNA sequence: TGTGCCTGGAGTGAGGGACTCGGAAACACCATATATTTT. This chain links TRBV30 with TRBJ1-3, with D tentatively TRBD1 (5 bases). V gave up 1 base and J gave up 4 bases, with 8 bases separating them. From germline, CDR1 is GTSNPN and CDR2 SVGIG (reference sequence). The CDR3 has 13 amino acids. Full variable domain (remainder filled in from reference TRBV30 and TRBJ1-3): SQTIHQWPATLVQPVGSPLSLECTVEGTSNPNLYWYRQAAGRGLQLLFYSVGIGQISSEVPQNLSASRPQDRQFILSSKKLLLSDSGFYLCAWSEGLGNTIYFGEGSWLTVV.

The rearrangement links TRBV2 to TRBJ1-1; D is possibly TRBD1 (5 bases). Germline V CDR1 and CDR2: SNHLY, FYNNEI. Trimming pared 7 bases from V and 2 bases from J, leaving 11 bases between. The length of the CDR3 is 13 residues. The CDR3 DNA reads as TGTGCCAGCATCCTAGGACAAAACACTGAAGCTTTCTTT. Translating it yields CASILGQNTEAFF. Using reference TRBV2 and TRBJ1-1 for the parts outside the CDR3, the full variable domain is EPEVTQTPSHQVTQMGQEVILRCVPISNHLYFYWYRQILGQKVEFLVSFYNNEISEKSEIFDDQFSVERPDGSNFTLKIRSTKLEDSAMYFCASILGQNTEAFFGQGTRLTVV.

The gene calls are TRBV2 and TRBJ1-5; D unresolved. Germline V CDR1 and CDR2: SNHLY, FYNNEI. CDR3 size: 13 residues. V lost 4 bases and J lost 6, with 10 bases in between. The CDR3 sequence is CASSVQSGQPQHF. The CDR3 bases are TGTGCCAGCAGTGTTCAAAGTGGTCAGCCCCAGCATTTT.

The chain couples TRBV6-2 or TRBV6-3 to TRBJ2-5, with D maybe TRBD2 (6 bases). Trimming removed 5 bases from V and 2 bases from J, with 18 bases in between. Germline CDR1 MNHEY, CDR2 SVGEGT. The CDR3 spans 16 residues. The CDR3 DNA is TGTGCCAGCAGTCTTAGGCCAGCGGGTACTCAAGAGACCCAGTACTTC. The encoded protein is CASSLRPAGTQETQYF.